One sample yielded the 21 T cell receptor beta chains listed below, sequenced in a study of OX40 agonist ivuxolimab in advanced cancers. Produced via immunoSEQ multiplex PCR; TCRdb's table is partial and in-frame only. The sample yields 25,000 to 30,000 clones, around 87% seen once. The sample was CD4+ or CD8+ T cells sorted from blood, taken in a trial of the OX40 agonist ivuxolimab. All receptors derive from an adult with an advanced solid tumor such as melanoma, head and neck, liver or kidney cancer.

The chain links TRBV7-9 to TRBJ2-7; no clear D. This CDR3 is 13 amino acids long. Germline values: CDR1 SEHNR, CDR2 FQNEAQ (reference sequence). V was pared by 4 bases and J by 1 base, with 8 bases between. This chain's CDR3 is CASSSDTSYEQYF. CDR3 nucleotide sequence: TGTGCCAGCAGCTCCGACACTTCCTACGAGCAGTACTTC.

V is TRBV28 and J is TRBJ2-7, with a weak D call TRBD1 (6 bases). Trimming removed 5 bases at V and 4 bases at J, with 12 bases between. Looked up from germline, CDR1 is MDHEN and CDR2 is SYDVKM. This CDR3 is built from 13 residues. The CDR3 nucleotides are TGTGCCAGCAGTCATGCAGGGGAGTACGAGCAGTACTTC. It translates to CASSHAGEYEQYF.

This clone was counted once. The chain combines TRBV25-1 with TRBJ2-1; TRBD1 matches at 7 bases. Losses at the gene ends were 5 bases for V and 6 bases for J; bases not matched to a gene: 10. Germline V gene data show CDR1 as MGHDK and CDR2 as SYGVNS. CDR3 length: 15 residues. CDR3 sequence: CASSHYLRTGNEQFF. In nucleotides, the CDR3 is TGTGCCAGCAGTCACTACCTCCGGACAGGCAATGAGCAGTTCTTC.

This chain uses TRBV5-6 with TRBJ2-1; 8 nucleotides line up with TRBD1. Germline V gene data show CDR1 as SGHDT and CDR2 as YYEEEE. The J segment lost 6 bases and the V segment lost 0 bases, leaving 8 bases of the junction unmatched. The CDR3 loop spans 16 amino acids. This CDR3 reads CASSLARQGAFNEQFF. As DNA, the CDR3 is TGTGCCAGCAGCTTGGCCCGGCAGGGGGCCTTCAATGAGCAGTTCTTC.

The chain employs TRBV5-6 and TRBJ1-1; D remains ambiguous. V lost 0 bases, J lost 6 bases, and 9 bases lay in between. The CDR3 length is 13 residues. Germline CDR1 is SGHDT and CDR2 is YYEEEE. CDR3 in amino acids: CASSLGQYPEAFF. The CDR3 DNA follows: TGTGCCAGCAGCTTGGGCCAGTATCCTGAAGCTTTCTTT. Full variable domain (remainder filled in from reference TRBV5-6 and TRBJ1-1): DAGVTQSPTHLIKTRGQQVTLRCSPKSGHDTVSWYQQALGQGPQFIFQYYEEEERQRGNFPDRFSGHQFPNYSSELNVNALLLGDSALYLCASSLGQYPEAFFGQGTRLTVV.

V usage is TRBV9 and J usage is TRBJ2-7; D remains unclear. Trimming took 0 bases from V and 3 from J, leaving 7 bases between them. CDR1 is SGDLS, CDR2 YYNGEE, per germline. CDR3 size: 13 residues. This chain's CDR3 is CASSVDVSYEQYF. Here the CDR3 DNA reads TGTGCCAGCAGCGTAGACGTTAGCTACGAGCAGTACTTC.

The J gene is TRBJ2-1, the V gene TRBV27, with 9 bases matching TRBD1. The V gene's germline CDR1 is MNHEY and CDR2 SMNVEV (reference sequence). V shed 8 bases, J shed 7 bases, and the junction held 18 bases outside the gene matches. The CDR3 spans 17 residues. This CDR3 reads CASYITYGTGRLNEQFF. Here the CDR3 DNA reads TGTGCCAGCTATATCACCTACGGGACAGGGCGTCTAAATGAGCAGTTCTTC.

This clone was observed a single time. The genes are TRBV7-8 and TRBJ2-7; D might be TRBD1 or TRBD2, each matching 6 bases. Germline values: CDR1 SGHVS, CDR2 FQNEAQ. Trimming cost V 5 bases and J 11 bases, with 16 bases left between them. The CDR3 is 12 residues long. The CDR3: CASSPGGGSEYF. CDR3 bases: TGTGCCAGCAGCCCCGGGGGCGGTAGTGAGTACTTC. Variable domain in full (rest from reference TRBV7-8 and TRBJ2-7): GAGVSQSPRYKVAKRGQDVALRCDPISGHVSLFWYQQALGQGPEFLTYFQNEAQLDKSGLPSDRFFAERPEGSVSTLKIQRTQQEDSAVYLCASSPGGGSEYFGPGTRLTVT.

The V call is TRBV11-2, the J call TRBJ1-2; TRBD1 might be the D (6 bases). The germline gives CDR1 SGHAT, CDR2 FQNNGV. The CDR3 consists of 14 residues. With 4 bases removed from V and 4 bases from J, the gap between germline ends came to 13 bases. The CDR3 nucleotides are TGTGCCAGCAGCTCAATGGGGGGCATCTATGGCTACACCTTC. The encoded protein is CASSSMGGIYGYTF.

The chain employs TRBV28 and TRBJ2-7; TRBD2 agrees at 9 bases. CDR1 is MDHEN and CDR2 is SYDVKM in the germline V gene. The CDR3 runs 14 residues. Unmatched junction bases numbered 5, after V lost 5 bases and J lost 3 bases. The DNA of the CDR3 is TGTGCCAGCAGTCCGGGACTAGCTCTCTACGAGCAGTACTTC. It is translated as CASSPGLALYEQYF.

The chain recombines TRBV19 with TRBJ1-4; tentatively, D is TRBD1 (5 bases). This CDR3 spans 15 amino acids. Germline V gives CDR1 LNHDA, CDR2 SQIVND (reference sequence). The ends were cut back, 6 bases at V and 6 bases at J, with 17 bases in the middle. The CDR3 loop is CASSRAYPEDEKLFF. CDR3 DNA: TGTGCCAGTAGCAGGGCCTACCCGGAGGATGAAAAACTGTTTTTT. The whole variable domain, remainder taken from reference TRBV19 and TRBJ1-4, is DGGITQSPKYLFRKEGQNVTLSCEQNLNHDAMYWYRQDPGQGLRLIYYSQIVNDFQKGDIAEGYSVSREKKESFPLTVTSAQKNPTAFYLCASSRAYPEDEKLFFGSGTQLSVL.

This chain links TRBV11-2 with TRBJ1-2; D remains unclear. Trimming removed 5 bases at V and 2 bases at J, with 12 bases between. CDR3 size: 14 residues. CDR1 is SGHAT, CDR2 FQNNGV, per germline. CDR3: CASSRTLANYGYTF. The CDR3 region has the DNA TGTGCCAGCAGCCGCACACTGGCGAACTATGGCTACACCTTC.

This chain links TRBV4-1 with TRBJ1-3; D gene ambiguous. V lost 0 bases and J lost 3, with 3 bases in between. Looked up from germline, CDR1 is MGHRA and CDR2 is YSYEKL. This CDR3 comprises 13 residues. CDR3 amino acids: CASSQELGNTIYF. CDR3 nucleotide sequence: TGCGCCAGCAGCCAAGAACTTGGAAACACCATATATTTT.

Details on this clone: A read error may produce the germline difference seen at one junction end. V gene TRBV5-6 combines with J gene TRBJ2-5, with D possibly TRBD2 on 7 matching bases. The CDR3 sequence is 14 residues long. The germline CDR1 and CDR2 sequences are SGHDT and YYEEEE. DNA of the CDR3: TGTGCCAGCAGTTTGGGGGGGCTTAGAGAGACCCAGTACTTC. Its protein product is CASSLGGLRETQYF.

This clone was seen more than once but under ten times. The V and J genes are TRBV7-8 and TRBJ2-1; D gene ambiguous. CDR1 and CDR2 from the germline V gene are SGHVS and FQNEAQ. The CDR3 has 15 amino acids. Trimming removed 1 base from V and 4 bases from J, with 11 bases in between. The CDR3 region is CASSLVGSIYNEQFF. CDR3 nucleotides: TGTGCCAGCAGCTTAGTCGGGTCCATTTACAATGAGCAGTTCTTC.

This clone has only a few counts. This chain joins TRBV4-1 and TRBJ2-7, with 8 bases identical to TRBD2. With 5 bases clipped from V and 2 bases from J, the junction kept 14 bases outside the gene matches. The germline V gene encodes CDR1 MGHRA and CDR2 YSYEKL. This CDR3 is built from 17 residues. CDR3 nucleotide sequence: TGCGCCAGCAGCTTCCGACAACCGGGACTAGTAACCTACGAGCAGTACTTC. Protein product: CASSFRQPGLVTYEQYF.

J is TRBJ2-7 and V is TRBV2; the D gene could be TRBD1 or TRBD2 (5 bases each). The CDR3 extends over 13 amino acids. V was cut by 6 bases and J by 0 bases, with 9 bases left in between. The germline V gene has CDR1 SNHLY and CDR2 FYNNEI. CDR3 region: CASRGRSSYEQYF. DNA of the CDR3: TGTGCCAGCAGGGGACGCAGCTCCTACGAGCAGTACTTC.

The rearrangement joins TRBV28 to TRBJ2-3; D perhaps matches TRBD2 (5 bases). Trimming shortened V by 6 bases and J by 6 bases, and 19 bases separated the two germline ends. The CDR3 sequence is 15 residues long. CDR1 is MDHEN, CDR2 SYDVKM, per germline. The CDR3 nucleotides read TGTGCCAGCAGCCTGCCGGCCGAGTGGGAGGATACGCAGTATTTT. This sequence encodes CASSLPAEWEDTQYF.

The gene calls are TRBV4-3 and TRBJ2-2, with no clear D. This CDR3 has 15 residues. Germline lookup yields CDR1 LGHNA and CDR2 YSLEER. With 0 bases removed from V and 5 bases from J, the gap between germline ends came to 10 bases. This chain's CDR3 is CASSQDHPGTGELFF. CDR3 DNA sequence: TGCGCCAGCAGCCAAGATCACCCAGGAACCGGGGAGCTGTTTTTT.

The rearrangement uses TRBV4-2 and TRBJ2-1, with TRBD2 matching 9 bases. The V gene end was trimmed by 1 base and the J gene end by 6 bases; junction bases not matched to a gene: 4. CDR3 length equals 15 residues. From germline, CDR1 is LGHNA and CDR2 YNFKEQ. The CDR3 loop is CASSQGSAGGNEQFF. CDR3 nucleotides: TGTGCCAGCAGCCAAGGTTCAGCGGGAGGCAATGAGCAGTTCTTC.

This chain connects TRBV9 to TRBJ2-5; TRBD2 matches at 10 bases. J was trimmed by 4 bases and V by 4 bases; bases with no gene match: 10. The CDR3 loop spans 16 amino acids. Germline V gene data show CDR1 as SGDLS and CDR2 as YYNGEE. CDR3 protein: CASSPHTSGDPETQYF. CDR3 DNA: TGTGCCAGCAGCCCTCACACTAGCGGGGACCCAGAGACCCAGTACTTC.